This TCR beta chain was recovered during a study of CD8+ T cells in alopecia areata. Germline V gene data show CDR1 as SEHNR and CDR2 as FQNEAQ (reference sequence). Trimming shortened V by 4 bases and J by 0 bases, and 10 bases separated the two germline ends. The CDR3 runs 14 residues. RNA, once extracted, was reverse transcribed into cDNA for use as the sequencing template. TCRdb keeps only in-frame clones here, not all; method: immunoSEQ multiplex PCR. The table lists some 95,000 clones, 35% to 50% of them singletons. Sequenced sample: CD4+ T cells sorted from blood. The chain carries TRBV7-9 and TRBJ2-7; TRBD2 might be the D (6 bases). This TCR derives from a human donor with alopecia areata. CDR3 sequence: CASSSTGSSYEQYF. The CDR3 coding sequence is TGTGCCAGCAGCTCTACCGGGAGCTCCTACGAGCAGTACTTC.